The source of this TCR beta chain is a study of blood T cell dynamics during melanoma immunotherapy. About the study: Standard first-line treatment here was pembrolizumab or nivolumab plus ipilimumab in metastatic melanoma. Notes on the study in general: At W3, later disease-control patients showed bifurcated PBMC repertoire changes, unlike progressors.

Relative to its sample, this clone is large. Its antigen is currently unknown. DNA loading was fixed at approximately 0.35 ug for all bulk PBMC samples. The table came from immunoSEQ multiplex PCR; TCRdb's copy has only in-frame clones and leaves some out. The sample carries some 5,900 clones, roughly 88% recorded once. The sample's time point: pre-treatment baseline. This TCR was sampled from a human donor with melanoma. This specimen was blood, taken from a patient treated with checkpoint blockade.

The CDR3 loop is CASSLDRAGYTF. Here the CDR3 DNA reads TGTGCCAGCAGCTTAGACAGGGCGGGCTACACCTTC. The chain links TRBV7-2 to TRBJ1-2; weak D call: TRBD1 (6 bases). Deletions cut 1 base from V and 8 bases from J, with 8 bases between. Germline CDR1 and CDR2: SGHTA and FQGNSA. The CDR3 length is 12 residues.